This T cell receptor beta chain comes out of a study of blood T cell repertoires in COVID-19. Study at large: COVID-19 samples from acute and convalescent phases originated in the United States, Italy and Spain.

In the original analysis: For nucleated cells, counts were estimated from reference gene primer amplification. Here immunoSEQ multiplex PCR was the method, and the copy in TCRdb shows in-frame clones only, minus some. The V and J calls and clone size come from that table; D and trimming were worked out from the DNA. The sample has fewer than 350,000 clones; 85% to 90% are singletons. Recruitment covered about two dozen US areas and drew participants whose ages spanned about 18 to 100 years. Participant-reported clinical history was the basis for cohort assignment. The sequencing input was PBMCs or T cells enriched from blood (not recorded which). This TCR was sampled from a woman aged 30 to 39 who had been exposed to COVID-19.

The CDR3 coding sequence is TGCAGCGTTGCGAAGGGGCGGAACACTGAAGCTTTCTTT. This codes for CSVAKGRNTEAFF. This rearrangement joins TRBV29-1 to TRBJ1-1, with TRBD1 as a possible D gene (5 bases). This CDR3 has 13 residues. Deletions cut 4 bases from V and 1 base from J, with 10 bases between. From germline, CDR1 is SQVTM and CDR2 ANQGSEA.